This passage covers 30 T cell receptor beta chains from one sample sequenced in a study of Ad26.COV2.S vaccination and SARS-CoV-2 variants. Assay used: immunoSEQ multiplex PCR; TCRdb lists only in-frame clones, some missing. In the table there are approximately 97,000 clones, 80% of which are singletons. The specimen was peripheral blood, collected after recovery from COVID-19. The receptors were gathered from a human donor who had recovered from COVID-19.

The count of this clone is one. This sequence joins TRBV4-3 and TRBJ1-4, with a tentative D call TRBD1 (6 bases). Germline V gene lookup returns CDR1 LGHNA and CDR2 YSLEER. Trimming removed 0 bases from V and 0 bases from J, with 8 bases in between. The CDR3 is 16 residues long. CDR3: CASSQEWTATNEKLFF. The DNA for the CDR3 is TGCGCCAGCAGCCAAGAGTGGACAGCAACTAATGAAAAACTGTTTTTT.

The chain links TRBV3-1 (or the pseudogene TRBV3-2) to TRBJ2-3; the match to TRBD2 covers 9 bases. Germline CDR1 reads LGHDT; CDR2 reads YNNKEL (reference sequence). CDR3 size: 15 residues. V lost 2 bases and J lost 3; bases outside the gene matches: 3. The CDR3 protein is CASSQILAGTDTQYF. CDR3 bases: TGTGCCAGCAGCCAAATCCTAGCGGGGACAGATACGCAGTATTTT.

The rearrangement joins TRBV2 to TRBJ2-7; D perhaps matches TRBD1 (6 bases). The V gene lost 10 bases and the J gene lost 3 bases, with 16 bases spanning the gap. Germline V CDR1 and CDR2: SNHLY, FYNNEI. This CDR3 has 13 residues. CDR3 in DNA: TGTGCCACCAACCGGGACACGAGCTACGAGCAGTACTTC. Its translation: CATNRDTSYEQYF.

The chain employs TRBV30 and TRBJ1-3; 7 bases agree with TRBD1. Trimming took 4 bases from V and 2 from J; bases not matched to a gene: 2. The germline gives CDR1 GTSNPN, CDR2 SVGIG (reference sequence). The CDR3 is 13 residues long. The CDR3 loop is CAWTRGTGNTIYF. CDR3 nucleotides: TGTGCCTGGACCAGGGGGACTGGAAACACCATATATTTT.

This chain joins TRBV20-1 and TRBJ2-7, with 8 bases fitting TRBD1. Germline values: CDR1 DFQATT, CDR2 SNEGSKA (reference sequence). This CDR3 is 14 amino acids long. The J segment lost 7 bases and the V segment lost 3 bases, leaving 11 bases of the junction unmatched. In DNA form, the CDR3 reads TGCAGTGCTAGTAGAGGGGGACAGGAAACAGAGCAGTACTTC. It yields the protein CSASRGGQETEQYF.

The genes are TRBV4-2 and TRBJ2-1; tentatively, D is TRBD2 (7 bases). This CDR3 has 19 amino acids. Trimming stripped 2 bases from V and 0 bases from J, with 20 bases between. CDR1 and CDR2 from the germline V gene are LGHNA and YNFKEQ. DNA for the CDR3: TGTGCCAGCAGCCAAACCTGGGTAGGGGGGGAGCGCTCCTACAATGAGCAGTTCTTC. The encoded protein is CASSQTWVGGERSYNEQFF.

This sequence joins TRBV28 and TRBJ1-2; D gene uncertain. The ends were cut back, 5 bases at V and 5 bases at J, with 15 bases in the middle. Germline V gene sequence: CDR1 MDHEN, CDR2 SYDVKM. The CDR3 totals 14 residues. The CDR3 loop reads CASSPGLTLYGYTF. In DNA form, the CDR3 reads TGTGCCAGCAGTCCGGGCCTAACTCTGTATGGCTACACCTTC.

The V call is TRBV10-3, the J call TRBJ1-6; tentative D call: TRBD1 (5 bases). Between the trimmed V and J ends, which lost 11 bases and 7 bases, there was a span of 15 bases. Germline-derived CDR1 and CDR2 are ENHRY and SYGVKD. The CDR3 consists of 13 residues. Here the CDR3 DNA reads TGTGCCGCCCGGGACTCCGGCAATTCACCCCTCCACTTT. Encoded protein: CAARDSGNSPLHF.

The DNA of the CDR3 is TGTGCCAGCAGCGTAAGGGACAGCTACGAGCAGTACTTC. Translation gives CASSVRDSYEQYF. The V call is TRBV11-2, the J call TRBJ2-7; 7 bases are a match to TRBD1. Germline V gene lookup returns CDR1 SGHAT and CDR2 FQNNGV. The J segment lost 3 bases and the V segment lost 5 bases, leaving 4 bases of the junction unmatched. The CDR3 is 13 residues long. The complete variable domain, with remaining parts taken from reference TRBV11-2 and TRBJ2-7, reads EAGVAQSPRYKIIEKRQSVAFWCNPISGHATLYWYQQILGQGPKLLIQFQNNGVVDDSQLPKDRFSAERLKGVDSTLKIQPAKLEDSAVYLCASSVRDSYEQYFGPGTRLTVT.

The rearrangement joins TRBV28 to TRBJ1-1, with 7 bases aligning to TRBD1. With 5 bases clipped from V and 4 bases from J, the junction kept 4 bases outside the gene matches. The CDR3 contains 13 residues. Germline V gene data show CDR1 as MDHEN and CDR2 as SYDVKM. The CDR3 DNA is TGTGCCAGCAGTGACAGGGTGAGCACTGAAGCTTTCTTT. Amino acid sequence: CASSDRVSTEAFF.

The CDR3 DNA sequence: TGTGCCAGCAGTGAATGGTGGTCTCCGGTGCAGTACTTC. Its protein is CASSEWWSPVQYF. The chain combines TRBV2 with TRBJ2-7, with D unresolved. Between the trimmed V and J ends, which lost 2 bases and 9 bases, there was a span of 14 bases. Germline V CDR1 and CDR2: SNHLY, FYNNEI. CDR3 size: 13 residues.

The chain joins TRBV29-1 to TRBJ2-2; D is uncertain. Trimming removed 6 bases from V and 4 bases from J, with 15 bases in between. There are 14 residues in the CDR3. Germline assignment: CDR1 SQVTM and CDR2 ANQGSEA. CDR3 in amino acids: CSVRTYLGTGELFF. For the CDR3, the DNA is TGCAGCGTCCGAACATATTTGGGCACCGGGGAGCTGTTTTTT.

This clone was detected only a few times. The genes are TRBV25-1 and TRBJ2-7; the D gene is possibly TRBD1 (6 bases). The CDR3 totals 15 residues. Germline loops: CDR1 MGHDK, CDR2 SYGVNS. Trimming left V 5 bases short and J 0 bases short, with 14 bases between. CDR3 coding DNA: TGTGCCAGCAGTTCACAGGGATTGGGCTCCTACGAGCAGTACTTC. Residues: CASSSQGLGSYEQYF.

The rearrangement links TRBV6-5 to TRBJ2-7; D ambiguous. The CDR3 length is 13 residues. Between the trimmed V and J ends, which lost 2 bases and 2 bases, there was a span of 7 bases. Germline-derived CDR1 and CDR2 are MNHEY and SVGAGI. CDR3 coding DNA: TGTGCCAGCAGTTACGAGGCAGCCTACGAGCAGTACTTC. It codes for CASSYEAAYEQYF.

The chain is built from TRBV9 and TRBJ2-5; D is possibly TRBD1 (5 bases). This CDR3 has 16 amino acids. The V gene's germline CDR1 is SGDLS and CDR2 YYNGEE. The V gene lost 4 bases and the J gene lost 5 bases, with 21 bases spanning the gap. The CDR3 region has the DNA TGTGCCAGCAGCCCGACCTTCAGGGATAGTCTGGAGACCCAGTACTTC. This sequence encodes CASSPTFRDSLETQYF.

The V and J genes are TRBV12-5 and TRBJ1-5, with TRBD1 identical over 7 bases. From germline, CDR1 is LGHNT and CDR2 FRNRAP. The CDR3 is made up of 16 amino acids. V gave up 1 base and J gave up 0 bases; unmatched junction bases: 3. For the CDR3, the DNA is TGTGCTAGTGGTTTGGCACAGGGGTATAGCAATCAGCCCCAGCATTTT. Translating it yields CASGLAQGYSNQPQHF.

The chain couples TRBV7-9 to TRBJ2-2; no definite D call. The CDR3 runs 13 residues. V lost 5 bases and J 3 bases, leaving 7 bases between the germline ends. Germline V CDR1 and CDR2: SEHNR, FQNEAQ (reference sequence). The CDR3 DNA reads TGTGCCAGCAGCGGACCCTACACCGGGGAGCTGTTTTTT. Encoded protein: CASSGPYTGELFF. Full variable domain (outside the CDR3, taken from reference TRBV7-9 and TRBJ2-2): DTGVSQNPRHKITKRGQNVTFRCDPISEHNRLYWYRQTLGQGPEFLTYFQNEAQLEKSRLLSDRFSAERPKGSFSTLEIQRTEQGDSAMYLCASSGPYTGELFFGEGSRLTVL.

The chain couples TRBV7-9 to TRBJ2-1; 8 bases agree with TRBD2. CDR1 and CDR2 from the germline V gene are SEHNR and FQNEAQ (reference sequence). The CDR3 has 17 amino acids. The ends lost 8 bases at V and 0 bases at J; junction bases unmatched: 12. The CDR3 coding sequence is TGTGCCAGCGAGCGGGGCGGGGGGCTAAGCTCCTACAATGAGCAGTTCTTC. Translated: CASERGGGLSSYNEQFF. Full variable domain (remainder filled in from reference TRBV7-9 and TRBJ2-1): DTGVSQNPRHKITKRGQNVTFRCDPISEHNRLYWYRQTLGQGPEFLTYFQNEAQLEKSRLLSDRFSAERPKGSFSTLEIQRTEQGDSAMYLCASERGGGLSSYNEQFFGPGTRLTVL.

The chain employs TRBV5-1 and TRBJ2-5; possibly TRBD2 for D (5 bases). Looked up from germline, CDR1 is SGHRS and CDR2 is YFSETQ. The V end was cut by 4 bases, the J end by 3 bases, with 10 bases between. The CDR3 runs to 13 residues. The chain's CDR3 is CASSLSGKETQYF. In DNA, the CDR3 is TGCGCCAGCAGCCTATCGGGGAAAGAGACCCAGTACTTC. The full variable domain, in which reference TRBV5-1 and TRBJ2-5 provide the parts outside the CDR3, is KAGVTQTPRYLIKTRGQQVTLSCSPISGHRSVSWYQQTPGQGLQFLFEYFSETQRNKGNFPGRFSGRQFSNSRSEMNVSTLELGDSALYLCASSLSGKETQYFGPGTRLLVL.

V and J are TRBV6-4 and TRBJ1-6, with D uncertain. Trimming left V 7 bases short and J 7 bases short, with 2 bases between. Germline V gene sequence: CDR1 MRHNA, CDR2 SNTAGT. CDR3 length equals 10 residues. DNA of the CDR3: TGTGCCAGCATAAATTCACCCCTCCACTTT. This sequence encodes CASINSPLHF.

Here the CDR3 reads CASSTGTPTEAFF. In DNA, the CDR3 is TGTGCCAGCAGCACTGGGACACCAACTGAAGCTTTCTTT. The rearrangement joins TRBV7-9 to TRBJ1-1; D possibly corresponds to TRBD1 (6 bases). The CDR3 is 13 amino acids. Trimming removed 5 bases from V and 5 bases from J, with 12 bases in between. Germline V gene lookup returns CDR1 SEHNR and CDR2 FQNEAQ (reference sequence).

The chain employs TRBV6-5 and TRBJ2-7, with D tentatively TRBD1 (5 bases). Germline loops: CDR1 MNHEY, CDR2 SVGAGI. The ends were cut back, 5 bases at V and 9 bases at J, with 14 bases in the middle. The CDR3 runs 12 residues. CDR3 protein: CASSKQGTGQYF. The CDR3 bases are TGTGCCAGCAGTAAGCAGGGTACTGGGCAGTACTTC.

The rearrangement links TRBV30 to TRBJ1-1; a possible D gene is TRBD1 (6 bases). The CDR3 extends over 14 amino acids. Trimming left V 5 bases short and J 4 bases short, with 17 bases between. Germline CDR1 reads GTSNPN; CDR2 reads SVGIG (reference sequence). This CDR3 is CAWHWGQGATEAFF. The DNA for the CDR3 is TGTGCCTGGCACTGGGGGCAGGGTGCCACTGAAGCTTTCTTT.

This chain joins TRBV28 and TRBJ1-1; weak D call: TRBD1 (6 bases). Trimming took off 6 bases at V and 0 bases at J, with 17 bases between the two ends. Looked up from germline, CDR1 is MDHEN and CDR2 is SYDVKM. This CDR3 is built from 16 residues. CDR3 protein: CASSEDSRIMNTEAFF. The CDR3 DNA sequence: TGTGCCAGCAGCGAGGACAGCCGAATTATGAACACTGAAGCTTTCTTT.

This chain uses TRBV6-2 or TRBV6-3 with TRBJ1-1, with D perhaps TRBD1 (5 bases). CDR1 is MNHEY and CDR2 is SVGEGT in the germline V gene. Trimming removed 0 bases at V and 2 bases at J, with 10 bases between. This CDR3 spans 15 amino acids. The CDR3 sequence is CASSYSWGDNTEAFF. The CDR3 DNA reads TGTGCCAGCAGTTACTCATGGGGGGATAACACTGAAGCTTTCTTT.

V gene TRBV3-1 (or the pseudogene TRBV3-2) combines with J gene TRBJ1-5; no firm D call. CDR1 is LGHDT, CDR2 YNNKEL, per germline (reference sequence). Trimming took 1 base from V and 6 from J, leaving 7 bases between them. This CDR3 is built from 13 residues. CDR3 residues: CASSQGVSQPQHF. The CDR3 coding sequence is TGTGCCAGCAGCCAAGGCGTTAGTCAGCCCCAGCATTTT.

For the CDR3, the DNA is TGTGCCAGCAGCCCTCCCCCGTTTGAAAAACTGTTTTTT. Protein product: CASSPPPFEKLFF. The chain carries TRBV4-2 and TRBJ1-4; D unclear. V dropped 4 bases and J dropped 7 bases, with 10 bases sitting between them. The CDR3 extends over 13 amino acids. The germline V gene has CDR1 LGHNA and CDR2 YNFKEQ.

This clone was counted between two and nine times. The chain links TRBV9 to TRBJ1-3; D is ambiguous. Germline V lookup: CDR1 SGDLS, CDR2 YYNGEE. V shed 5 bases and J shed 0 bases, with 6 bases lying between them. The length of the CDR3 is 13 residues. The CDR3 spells CASSDNSGNTIYF. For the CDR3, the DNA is TGTGCCAGCAGTGATAACTCTGGAAACACCATATATTTT.

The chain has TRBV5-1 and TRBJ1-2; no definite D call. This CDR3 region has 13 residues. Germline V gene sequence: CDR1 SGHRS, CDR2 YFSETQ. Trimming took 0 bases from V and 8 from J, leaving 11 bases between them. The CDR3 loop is CASSLVSSGGYTF. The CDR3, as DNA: TGCGCCAGCAGCTTGGTTTCTTCTGGGGGCTACACCTTC.

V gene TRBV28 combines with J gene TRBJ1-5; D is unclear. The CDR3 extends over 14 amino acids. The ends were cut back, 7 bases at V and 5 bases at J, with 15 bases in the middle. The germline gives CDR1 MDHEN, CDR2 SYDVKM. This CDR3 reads CASIPPEGHQPQHF. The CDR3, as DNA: TGTGCCAGCATTCCCCCAGAGGGCCATCAGCCCCAGCATTTT.